Detailed here is one TCR beta chain. This sample is part of a study of cytomegalovirus exposure and HLA in healthy donors. With 10 bases clipped from V and 2 bases from J, the junction kept 5 bases outside the gene matches. The CDR3 is made up of 13 amino acids. The germline CDR1 and CDR2 sequences are WSHSY and SAAADI. Sequencing was performed with immunoSEQ multiplex PCR; in TCRdb, only in-frame clones are kept and a portion is missing. Of fewer than 130,000 clones in the sample, 70% to 90% were seen once. The gene calls are TRBV10-2 and TRBJ2-7, with TRBD2 matching 10 bases. What was sequenced was PBMCs. The clonotype originates from a woman between 25 and 40 years old in good health and CMV-seropositive. This chain's CDR3 is CATSGTSAYEQYF. CDR3 coding DNA: TGCGCCACCTCCGGGACTAGCGCCTACGAGCAGTACTTC.